These 25 T cell receptor beta chains originate from one sample sequenced in a study of blood T cell repertoires in COVID-19. Here immunoSEQ multiplex PCR was the method, and the copy in TCRdb shows in-frame clones only, minus some. The sample holds 200,000 or so clones, around 80% seen once. Input material: peripheral blood. The origin of the receptors is a human donor with acute or convalescent COVID-19. The donor label of this sample is uncertain.

This chain links TRBV7-2 with TRBJ2-5; D may be TRBD2 (6 bases). This CDR3 is built from 16 residues. CDR1 is SGHTA and CDR2 is FQGNSA in the germline V gene. The V gene lost 1 base and the J gene lost 4 bases, with 16 bases spanning the gap. This CDR3 reads CASSLVGGLLGETQYF. CDR3 nucleotide sequence: TGTGCCAGCAGCTTAGTGGGGGGTCTCTTGGGAGAGACCCAGTACTTC.

This chain links TRBV6-5 with TRBJ2-2, with D unresolved. V was clipped by 8 bases and J by 2 bases, with 15 bases between them. CDR3 length: 15 amino acids. CDR1 and CDR2 from the germline V gene are MNHEY and SVGAGI. CDR3 coding DNA: TGTGCCAGCGAACTACTACCGATTAACACCGGGGAGCTGTTTTTT. It codes for CASELLPINTGELFF.

This sequence joins TRBV9 and TRBJ2-2; the match to TRBD2 covers 8 bases. Trimming at V came to 0 bases and at J to 4 bases, leaving 11 bases not matched to a gene. This CDR3 is built from 18 residues. Per the germline V gene, CDR1 is SGDLS and CDR2 is YYNGEE. The CDR3 nucleotides read TGTGCCAGCAGCGTAGTCGACGGGAGGGCCCTCGGCACCGGGGAGCTGTTTTTT. This sequence encodes CASSVVDGRALGTGELFF.

The genes are TRBV7-8 and TRBJ2-4, with D perhaps matching TRBD2 (5 bases). The V gene's germline CDR1 is SGHVS and CDR2 FQNEAQ. The V end lost 1 base, the J end lost 6 bases, and 13 bases lay between the germline ends. The CDR3 contains 15 residues. Here the CDR3 DNA reads TGTGCCAGCAGCTTAGAAGGGAGCGGAGGAAACATTCAGTACTTC. It codes for CASSLEGSGGNIQYF.

The gene calls are TRBV19 and TRBJ1-1; D ambiguous. Germline assignment: CDR1 LNHDA and CDR2 SQIVND (reference sequence). CDR3 length: 13 residues. Trimming cost V 7 bases and J 5 bases, with 14 bases left between them. CDR3 in DNA: TGTGCCAGTATGGAGGGTACGGCGACTGAAGCTTTCTTT. Translation: CASMEGTATEAFF.

The V call is TRBV7-9, the J call TRBJ1-4, with D uncertain. The germline V gene has CDR1 SEHNR and CDR2 FQNEAQ (reference sequence). Trimming shortened V by 6 bases and J by 0 bases, and 11 bases separated the two germline ends. The CDR3 spans 15 residues. The CDR3 protein is CASSFISATNEKLFF. CDR3 sequence (DNA): TGTGCCAGCAGTTTCATTAGCGCAACTAATGAAAAACTGTTTTTT.

V and J are TRBV6-4 and TRBJ1-2, with 9 bases identical to TRBD1. CDR1 MRHNA and CDR2 SNTAGT come from the germline V gene. With 3 bases clipped from V and 3 bases from J, the junction kept 5 bases outside the gene matches. CDR3 length equals 15 residues. CDR3: CASSEGQGGYYGYTF. DNA for the CDR3: TGTGCCAGCAGTGAGGGACAGGGAGGATACTATGGCTACACCTTC.

The CDR3 spells CASSSPLPGDDEQYF. The CDR3 DNA reads as TGTGCCAGCAGCTCCCCCCTCCCGGGGGACGACGAGCAGTACTTC. The chain recombines TRBV7-2 with TRBJ2-7; tentative D call: TRBD2 (6 bases). The V gene lost 4 bases and the J gene lost 5 bases, with 18 bases spanning the gap. Germline CDR1 SGHTA, CDR2 FQGNSA. The CDR3 totals 15 residues.

This clone was observed a few times. Written as DNA, the CDR3 is TGTGCCAGCAGCTTAGATCTGGGCCGCTACAATGAGCAGTTCTTC. This codes for CASSLDLGRYNEQFF. The J gene is TRBJ2-1, the V gene TRBV11-2; D is unclear. This CDR3 has 15 residues. CDR1 and CDR2 from the germline V gene are SGHAT and FQNNGV. V was shortened by 0 bases and J by 3 bases, with 9 bases between the two germline ends.

The rearrangement links TRBV24-1 to TRBJ2-5; D remains unclear. Germline lookup yields CDR1 KGHDR and CDR2 SFDVKD. This CDR3 comprises 14 residues. The V gene lost 3 bases and the J gene lost 4 bases, with 11 bases spanning the gap. CDR3 region: CATSDGRQRETQYF. The CDR3 DNA sequence: TGTGCCACCAGTGATGGGCGACAAAGAGAGACCCAGTACTTC.

The chain combines TRBV18 with TRBJ1-1, with a weak D call TRBD1 (6 bases). The CDR3 is 13 residues long. Germline V gene sequence: CDR1 KGHSH, CDR2 LQKENI. Trimming took 3 bases from V and 4 from J, leaving 9 bases between them. CDR3 coding DNA: TGTGCCAGCTCACCCCAGGGGACCACTGAAGCTTTCTTT. It specifies CASSPQGTTEAFF.

The chain combines TRBV6-5 with TRBJ1-4, with D perhaps matching TRBD1 (5 bases). CDR1 and CDR2 (germline): MNHEY, SVGAGI. Trimming shortened V by 0 bases and J by 7 bases, and 12 bases separated the two germline ends. The CDR3 contains 15 residues. The CDR3 DNA sequence: TGTGCCAGCAGTTACTCGAAAGGGGCCGGTGAAAAACTGTTTTTT. It is translated as CASSYSKGAGEKLFF.

The chain combines TRBV7-2 with TRBJ1-4; D may be TRBD1 (6 bases). V was cut by 2 bases and J by 5 bases, with 15 bases left in between. There are 16 residues in the CDR3. From germline, CDR1 is SGHTA and CDR2 FQGNSA. In DNA form, the CDR3 reads TGTGCCAGCAGCTTAAATGTGCGGGGGCAGAATGAAAAACTGTTTTTT. Translation gives CASSLNVRGQNEKLFF.

This chain joins TRBV19 and TRBJ1-5; no clear D. Germline V CDR1 and CDR2: LNHDA, SQIVND (reference sequence). There are 12 residues in the CDR3. Between the trimmed V and J ends, which lost 1 base and 7 bases, there was a span of 5 bases. The CDR3 loop is CASSIAQQPQHF. The CDR3 DNA reads TGTGCCAGTAGTATAGCCCAGCAGCCCCAGCATTTT.

Remarks on this clone: The junction shows a germline mismatch at one end, possibly a read error. The genes are TRBV29-1 and TRBJ1-3; 12 bases agree with TRBD1. The CDR3 is made up of 18 amino acids. The germline V gene encodes CDR1 SQVTM and CDR2 ANQGSEA. CDR3 loop: CSVEAPPGQGADGNTIYF. As DNA, the CDR3 is TGCAGCGTCGAAGCCCCTCCGGGACAGGGGGCGGATGGAAACACCATATATTTT.

There are a few counts of this clone. The sample has other DNA sequences that encode this CDR3 too. V is TRBV18 and J is TRBJ2-3; D gene ambiguous. The V end was cut by 2 bases, the J end by 6 bases, with 6 bases between. CDR3 size: 12 residues. In germline, CDR1 is KGHSH, CDR2 LQKENI. In DNA form, the CDR3 reads TGTGCCAGCTCACCAAAGGAGGATACGCAGTATTTT. Translation gives CASSPKEDTQYF.

This chain links TRBV19 with TRBJ2-1; 7 bases match TRBD1. Unmatched junction bases numbered 15, after V lost 5 bases and J lost 2 bases. Germline V gene data show CDR1 as LNHDA and CDR2 as SQIVND (reference sequence). CDR3 length: 18 residues. The CDR3 protein is CASSPRGGPRSAYNEQFF. The CDR3 DNA follows: TGTGCCAGTAGTCCCCGAGGGGGCCCACGGAGTGCCTACAATGAGCAGTTCTTC.

V usage is TRBV24-1 and J usage is TRBJ1-4, with D tentatively TRBD1 (6 bases). This CDR3 spans 13 amino acids. Germline CDR1 reads KGHDR; CDR2 reads SFDVKD. V was trimmed by 10 bases and J by 7 bases, leaving 15 bases between them. CDR3 in DNA: TGTGCCACAGAAGGGGGGGATTGTGAAAAACTGTTTTTT. It codes for CATEGGDCEKLFF.

V is TRBV6-1 and J is TRBJ2-7; 8 bases are shared with TRBD1. V was pared by 3 bases and J by 2 bases, with 6 bases of the junction left unmatched. This CDR3 has 15 amino acids. The germline V gene encodes CDR1 MNHNS and CDR2 SASEGT. The chain's CDR3 is CASSDRRDRTYEQYF. The CDR3 DNA sequence: TGTGCCAGCAGTGATCGAAGGGACAGGACCTACGAGCAGTACTTC.

The genes are TRBV9 and TRBJ2-3; TRBD2 matches 7 bases. This CDR3 is built from 14 residues. Germline CDR1 reads SGDLS; CDR2 reads YYNGEE. The V and J ends lost 1 base and 3 bases, in that order; junction bases with no gene match: 2. The CDR3 loop is CASSVRLATDTQYF. In nucleotides, the CDR3 is TGTGCCAGCAGCGTAAGACTAGCAACAGATACGCAGTATTTT.

The rearrangement joins TRBV5-3 to TRBJ1-2, with 8 positions matching TRBD1. TRBV5-3 is filed as an ORF, its function uncertain. The CDR3 loop spans 15 amino acids. V shed 5 bases and J 8 bases; nucleotides not matched to a gene: 14. In DNA, the CDR3 is TGTGCCAGAAGTCCTCAGGGGGCTAACCCTTGGGGCTACACCTTC. Amino acid sequence: CARSPQGANPWGYTF.

The chain combines TRBV27 with TRBJ2-7; 7 bases are a match to TRBD2. The V and J ends lost 2 bases and 7 bases, in that order; junction bases with no gene match: 14. The CDR3 loop spans 16 amino acids. The germline V gene encodes CDR1 MNHEY and CDR2 SMNVEV (reference sequence). The CDR3 loop is CASSLLSSGGVGEQYF. CDR3 nucleotide sequence: TGTGCCAGCAGTTTACTCTCTAGCGGAGGGGTGGGGGAGCAGTACTTC.

The gene calls are TRBV7-9 and TRBJ2-7; TRBD2 aligns across 11 bases. V was pared by 5 bases and J by 3 bases, with 3 bases of the junction left unmatched. The CDR3 consists of 14 residues. CDR1 is SEHNR and CDR2 is FQNEAQ in the germline V gene (reference sequence). CDR3 sequence reads: CASSPGTSGYEQYF. The CDR3 DNA reads as TGTGCCAGCAGCCCGGGGACTAGCGGCTACGAGCAGTACTTC.

The V and J genes are TRBV2 and TRBJ1-6; tentative D call: TRBD1 (5 bases). The CDR3 is made up of 15 amino acids. The germline gives CDR1 SNHLY, CDR2 FYNNEI. V was trimmed by 6 bases and J by 13 bases, leaving 22 bases between them. The CDR3 DNA follows: TGTGCCAGCAGAGGGAGCGGGGCCCCCGGAGGCCCCCTCCACTTT. Its protein is CASRGSGAPGGPLHF.

This clone was seen once. The chain is built from TRBV5-1 and TRBJ2-7; D is perhaps TRBD1 (6 bases). Deletions cut 6 bases from V and 0 bases from J, with 10 bases between. CDR3 size: 13 residues. Germline lookup yields CDR1 SGHRS and CDR2 YFSETQ. Written as DNA, the CDR3 is TGCGCCAGCAAGGAGGACAGCTCCTACGAGCAGTACTTC. This gives the protein CASKEDSSYEQYF.